The sequence of this TCR beta chain was determined in a study of blood T cell repertoires in COVID-19. The overall study: Sites in the United States, Italy and Spain provided acute and convalescent COVID-19 samples. From T cells, B-cell-depleted T cells, or PBMCs came the material, which was cDNA or gDNA.

Trimming took 6 bases from V and 0 from J, leaving 9 bases between them. The CDR3 runs 14 residues. From germline, CDR1 is LGHDT and CDR2 YNNKEL (reference sequence). The table came from immunoSEQ multiplex PCR; TCRdb's copy has only in-frame clones and leaves some out. Here the sample spans roughly 79,000 clones, about 83% being singletons. This clone has just a few counts. The material sequenced was peripheral blood. This chain joins TRBV3-1 (or the pseudogene TRBV3-2) and TRBJ1-3; possibly TRBD1 for D (5 bases). The TCR comes from a man aged 45-65 years with acute or convalescent COVID-19. In DNA, the CDR3 is TGTGCCAGCAGTCTGGACAACTCTGGAAACACCATATATTTT. The encoded protein is CASSLDNSGNTIYF.